Below are 21 T cell receptor beta chains sequenced from a single sample in a study of T cells in localized non-small cell lung cancer. The repertoire was sequenced with immunoSEQ multiplex PCR; TCRdb's copy has only in-frame clones and lacks some. The data show fewer than 40,000 clones, 85% to 95% seen once. The sequences come from peripheral blood, collected before any cancer treatment. These receptors originate from a female donor older than 55 with stage I lung adenocarcinoma.

The rearrangement links TRBV7-9 to TRBJ2-3, with TRBD2 as a possible D gene (5 bases). From germline, CDR1 is SEHNR and CDR2 FQNEAQ (reference sequence). There are 16 residues in the CDR3. The V and J ends lost 4 bases and 4 bases respectively, with 18 bases between them. For the CDR3, the DNA is TGTGCCAGCAGCTCGATTCTAGCTCCGGACCCAGATACGCAGTATTTT. It codes for CASSSILAPDPDTQYF.

This chain connects TRBV4-3 to TRBJ2-6; D perhaps matches TRBD2 (5 bases). The CDR3 totals 17 residues. Germline lookup yields CDR1 LGHNA and CDR2 YSLEER. Trimming took 0 bases from V and 0 from J, leaving 9 bases between them. CDR3 in amino acids: CASSQDRLFSGANVLTF. The CDR3 nucleotides are TGCGCCAGCAGCCAAGATCGACTATTCTCTGGGGCCAACGTCCTGACTTTC.

This chain links TRBV7-2 with TRBJ1-2; 7 positions agree with TRBD1. The CDR3 has 15 amino acids. Germline CDR1 and CDR2: SGHTA and FQGNSA. V was clipped by 4 bases and J by 5 bases; unmatched bases: 10. The CDR3 protein is CASSSGQSQIYGYTF. CDR3 nucleotide sequence: TGTGCCAGCAGCTCGGGACAGAGTCAGATATATGGCTACACCTTC.

The CDR3 bases are TGTGCCAGCAGTGAAGGTGCGGGGAGGTACGAGCAGTACTTC. Its protein is CASSEGAGRYEQYF. This chain connects TRBV6-1 to TRBJ2-7, with a tentative D call TRBD2 (6 bases). V was cut by 1 base and J by 4 bases, with 11 bases left in between. Germline-derived CDR1 and CDR2 are MNHNS and SASEGT. The CDR3 consists of 14 residues.

The chain is built from TRBV7-2 and TRBJ2-2, with unresolved D. V gave up 2 bases and J gave up 1 base, with 11 bases separating them. The CDR3 is 16 amino acids. From germline, CDR1 is SGHTA and CDR2 FQGNSA. The CDR3 reads CASSLNDLQNTGELFF. In nucleotides, the CDR3 is TGTGCCAGCAGCTTAAACGACCTCCAGAACACCGGGGAGCTGTTTTTT.

The V gene is TRBV23-1, the J gene TRBJ2-5; D uncertain. TRBV23-1 is noted as an ORF with a role that remains uncertain. Trimming pared 3 bases from V and 2 bases from J, leaving 10 bases between. This CDR3 is built from 14 residues. The CDR3 region has the DNA TGCGCCAGCAGTCATCTGCTCAAGCAAGAGACCCAGTACTTC. Its protein is CASSHLLKQETQYF.

This chain joins TRBV7-3 and TRBJ1-1; D not certain. The V end lost 4 bases, the J end lost 3 bases, and 18 bases lay between the germline ends. CDR1 is SGHTA, CDR2 FQGTGA, per germline. The length of the CDR3 is 16 residues. CDR3 protein: CASSSLQTLRDTEAFF. CDR3 in DNA: TGTGCCAGCAGCTCTTTGCAAACATTAAGGGACACTGAAGCTTTCTTT.

J is TRBJ2-6 and V is TRBV7-3; D may correspond to TRBD1 or TRBD2 (6 bases each). This CDR3 spans 17 amino acids. Trimming pared 3 bases from V and 0 bases from J, leaving 12 bases between. Germline CDR1 and CDR2: SGHTA and FQGTGA. The CDR3 loop is CASSLAGQHSGANVLTF. In nucleotides, the CDR3 is TGTGCCAGCAGCTTGGCGGGACAACACTCTGGGGCCAACGTCCTGACTTTC.

V is TRBV11-2 and J is TRBJ2-5, with 10 bases identical to TRBD2. CDR1 is SGHAT, CDR2 FQNNGV, per germline. V gave up 1 base and J gave up 4 bases; unmatched junction bases: 9. The CDR3 extends over 17 amino acids. The CDR3 spells CASSLGPRAGGAETQYF. CDR3 nucleotide sequence: TGTGCCAGCAGCTTAGGACCTCGAGCGGGGGGGGCAGAGACCCAGTACTTC. The complete variable domain, with remaining parts taken from reference TRBV11-2 and TRBJ2-5, reads EAGVAQSPRYKIIEKRQSVAFWCNPISGHATLYWYQQILGQGPKLLIQFQNNGVVDDSQLPKDRFSAERLKGVDSTLKIQPAKLEDSAVYLCASSLGPRAGGAETQYFGPGTRLLVL.

The chain carries TRBV19 and TRBJ1-5, with 10 bases lining up with TRBD1. The CDR3 covers 16 residues. Germline V CDR1 and CDR2: LNHDA, SQIVND (reference sequence). Unmatched junction bases numbered 9, after V lost 5 bases and J lost 5 bases. In nucleotides, the CDR3 is TGTGCCAGTAGTCCCCGGGACAGGGGTCGGTATCAGCCCCAGCATTTT. Its protein is CASSPRDRGRYQPQHF.

The rearrangement uses TRBV18 and TRBJ2-1; 8 bases are shared with TRBD2. Germline V gene lookup returns CDR1 KGHSH and CDR2 LQKENI. V lost 2 bases, J lost 4 bases, and 4 bases stayed unmatched. The CDR3 is 15 residues long. For the CDR3, the DNA is TGTGCCAGCTCACCATACCGCGGGGGGTACAATGAGCAGTTCTTC. Encoded protein: CASSPYRGGYNEQFF.

The chain couples TRBV6-1 to TRBJ2-7, with 8 bases aligning to TRBD1. This CDR3 has 16 amino acids. The germline V gene encodes CDR1 MNHNS and CDR2 SASEGT. V shed 3 bases, J shed 2 bases, and the junction held 9 bases outside the gene matches. CDR3 DNA: TGTGCCAGCAGTGACCGGGGACAGGTGTCGGCCTACGAGCAGTACTTC. Translated, it gives CASSDRGQVSAYEQYF.

V usage is TRBV9 and J usage is TRBJ2-1, with TRBD2 as a possible D gene (6 bases). Germline assignment: CDR1 SGDLS and CDR2 YYNGEE. The CDR3 has 16 residues. V gave up 0 bases and J gave up 5 bases, with 15 bases separating them. The chain's CDR3 is CASSVDNGGNHNEQFF. For the CDR3, the DNA is TGTGCCAGCAGCGTAGATAACGGGGGAAATCACAATGAGCAGTTCTTC.

The gene calls are TRBV11-1 and TRBJ2-5, with 11 bases identical to TRBD2. Per germline, CDR1 SGHAT and CDR2 FQDESV (reference sequence). This CDR3 comprises 16 residues. The ends lost 3 bases at V and 3 bases at J; junction bases unmatched: 6. Here the CDR3 DNA reads TGTGCCAGCAGCTTTTATAGCGGGGGGGCAGAAGAGACCCAGTACTTC. This translates into CASSFYSGGAEETQYF.

This sequence joins TRBV5-4 and TRBJ1-2; possible D gene TRBD1, 5 bases. The ends were cut back, 2 bases at V and 2 bases at J, with 7 bases in the middle. This CDR3 comprises 13 residues. The V gene's germline CDR1 is SGHNT and CDR2 YYREEE (reference sequence). CDR3 DNA sequence: TGTGCCAGCAGCTTAGAGGGGAACTATGGCTACACCTTC. Amino acid sequence: CASSLEGNYGYTF.

The CDR3 DNA sequence: TGTGCCAGGGCCCCCGATAAGCGGTTCTTC. It codes for CARAPDKRFF. This sequence joins TRBV27 and TRBJ2-1; no clear D. The V end lost 9 bases, the J end lost 15 bases, and 15 bases lay between the germline ends. Germline V CDR1 and CDR2: MNHEY, SMNVEV (reference sequence). This CDR3 is 10 amino acids long.

The V and J genes are TRBV28 and TRBJ2-2; 11 positions match TRBD1. The trim removed 2 bases at V and 6 bases at J, leaving 8 bases unmatched. This CDR3 is 17 amino acids long. CDR1 and CDR2 from the germline V gene are MDHEN and SYDVKM. The CDR3 DNA is TGTGCCAGCAGTTTAACTCCGGGACAGGGGGAATCCGGGGAGCTGTTTTTT. Translated: CASSLTPGQGESGELFF.

The rearrangement uses TRBV5-1 and TRBJ1-4, with D possibly TRBD1 on 5 matching bases. Germline V CDR1 and CDR2: SGHRS, YFSETQ. Deletions cut 0 bases from V and 4 bases from J, with 13 bases between. The length of the CDR3 is 16 residues. DNA for the CDR3: TGCGCCAGCAGCTTGGGGTTGGGGACTATTAATGAAAAACTGTTTTTT. It translates to CASSLGLGTINEKLFF.

This chain joins TRBV27 and TRBJ1-1; D not certain. Germline loops: CDR1 MNHEY, CDR2 SMNVEV (reference sequence). CDR3 length: 15 amino acids. Trimming cost V 2 bases and J 1 base, with 11 bases left between them. CDR3 region: CASSLVRIQNTEAFF. DNA of the CDR3: TGTGCCAGCAGTTTAGTGCGGATCCAGAACACTGAAGCTTTCTTT.

The rearrangement links TRBV7-9 to TRBJ2-4; D remains ambiguous. V was clipped by 5 bases and J by 1 base, with 12 bases between them. CDR3 length: 15 amino acids. CDR1 and CDR2 (germline): SEHNR, FQNEAQ (reference sequence). DNA of the CDR3: TGTGCCAGCAGCCCAAGAGGTTTGGCCAAAAACATTCAGTACTTC. Protein sequence: CASSPRGLAKNIQYF.

The J gene is TRBJ2-5, the V gene TRBV27, with D unclear. CDR1 MNHEY and CDR2 SMNVEV come from the germline V gene (reference sequence). The CDR3 runs to 15 residues. Trimming shortened V by 1 base and J by 3 bases, and 12 bases separated the two germline ends. CDR3: CASSLYPRAEETQYF. CDR3 DNA sequence: TGTGCCAGCAGTTTATACCCCCGAGCTGAAGAGACCCAGTACTTC.